These 30 T cell receptor beta chains were all obtained from the same sample, sequenced in a study of T cell responses to AZD1222 COVID-19 vaccine. Repertoires were generated with immunoSEQ multiplex PCR, while TCRdb's copy carries only in-frame clones and drops some. The table lists roughly 150,000 clones, around nine tenths of them singletons. The sequencing used peripheral blood, collected on day 0 of AZD1222 vaccination. The source is an adult in good health.

The chain links TRBV27 to TRBJ1-5, with 7 bases identical to TRBD1. The CDR3 is 14 residues long. The trim removed 6 bases at V and 2 bases at J, leaving 4 bases unmatched. The germline gives CDR1 MNHEY, CDR2 SMNVEV (reference sequence). The DNA for the CDR3 is TGTGCCAGCAGGATAACAGGGGGCAATCAGCCCCAGCATTTT. It translates to CASRITGGNQPQHF.

The gene calls are TRBV19 and TRBJ1-2; D is perhaps TRBD1 (6 bases). The V end was cut by 3 bases, the J end by 2 bases, with 13 bases between. This CDR3 region has 15 residues. CDR1 is LNHDA and CDR2 is SQIVND in the germline V gene (reference sequence). The CDR3 DNA is TGTGCCAGTAGTATCTCTCAGGGGCAGAACTATGGCTACACCTTC. This translates into CASSISQGQNYGYTF. The entire variable domain, with the rest obtained from reference TRBV19 and TRBJ1-2, is as follows: DGGITQSPKYLFRKEGQNVTLSCEQNLNHDAMYWYRQDPGQGLRLIYYSQIVNDFQKGDIAEGYSVSREKKESFPLTVTSAQKNPTAFYLCASSISQGQNYGYTFGSGTRLTVV.

The chain employs TRBV7-9 and TRBJ2-1, with 10 bases that match TRBD2. Losses at the gene ends were 5 bases for V and 1 base for J; bases not matched to a gene: 8. Germline values: CDR1 SEHNR, CDR2 FQNEAQ (reference sequence). The CDR3 runs 17 residues. CDR3 sequence: CASSHPLAGGSYNEQFF. DNA of the CDR3: TGTGCCAGCAGCCACCCTTTAGCGGGAGGATCCTACAATGAGCAGTTCTTC.

The chain uses TRBV7-9 and TRBJ2-7, with D possibly being TRBD2 (6 bases). Germline CDR1 and CDR2: SEHNR and FQNEAQ (reference sequence). V was clipped by 2 bases and J by 0 bases, with 11 bases between them. The CDR3 runs 15 residues. Here the CDR3 reads CASSLSAGSSYEQYF. Here the CDR3 DNA reads TGTGCCAGCAGCTTATCCGCGGGGAGCTCCTACGAGCAGTACTTC.

This chain links TRBV4-2 with TRBJ1-2, with unresolved D. CDR1 is LGHNA, CDR2 YNFKEQ, per germline. V was cut by 5 bases and J by 0 bases, with 4 bases left in between. The CDR3 runs 12 residues. This chain's CDR3 is CASSKTNYGYTF. The CDR3 DNA sequence: TGTGCCAGCAGCAAAACTAACTATGGCTACACCTTC.

The rearrangement links TRBV2 to TRBJ2-2, with a possible D match to TRBD2 (5 bases). The germline V and J ends were trimmed by 10 bases and 3 bases, with 21 bases remaining between them. The CDR3 consists of 16 residues. Germline assignment: CDR1 SNHLY and CDR2 FYNNEI. The CDR3 loop reads CAKSLTHEGDTGELFF. DNA of the CDR3: TGTGCCAAAAGCTTAACTCATGAGGGTGACACCGGGGAGCTGTTTTTT. Combining the CDR3 with reference TRBV2 and TRBJ2-2 gives the whole variable domain EPEVTQTPSHQVTQMGQEVILRCVPISNHLYFYWYRQILGQKVEFLVSFYNNEISEKSEIFDDQFSVERPDGSNFTLKIRSTKLEDSAMYFCAKSLTHEGDTGELFFGEGSRLTVL.

This clone was seen once. The chain links TRBV5-1 to TRBJ1-1, with D unclear. Germline V gene lookup returns CDR1 SGHRS and CDR2 YFSETQ. V was cut by 2 bases and J by 1 base, with 6 bases left in between. The CDR3 totals 13 residues. The CDR3 sequence: CASSLWENTEAFF. CDR3 sequence (DNA): TGCGCCAGCAGCTTATGGGAGAACACTGAAGCTTTCTTT.

This clone was counted once. J is TRBJ2-7 and V is TRBV9; D unresolved. CDR1 is SGDLS and CDR2 is YYNGEE in the germline V gene. The CDR3 runs to 16 residues. Trimming removed 4 bases at V and 0 bases at J, with 17 bases between. CDR3 coding DNA: TGTGCCAGCAGCCCCGCCGGGTGGTCCAGCTCCTACGAGCAGTACTTC. This sequence encodes CASSPAGWSSSYEQYF.

The rearrangement links TRBV29-1 to TRBJ2-3; D gene ambiguous. This CDR3 is 12 amino acids long. Trimming removed 4 bases at V and 8 bases at J, with 13 bases between. Per germline, CDR1 SQVTM and CDR2 ANQGSEA. DNA for the CDR3: TGCAGCGTTGTTCCGCATTCGGGTACGCAGTATTTT. Its protein product is CSVVPHSGTQYF.

The chain has TRBV7-9 and TRBJ2-7; possible D gene TRBD2, 5 bases. Trimming shortened V by 3 bases and J by 1 base, and 10 bases separated the two germline ends. Germline lookup yields CDR1 SEHNR and CDR2 FQNEAQ (reference sequence). The CDR3 sequence is 14 residues long. Written as DNA, the CDR3 is TGTGCCAGCAGCTTGGCCGGGATGTCCTACGAGCAGTACTTC. This gives the protein CASSLAGMSYEQYF.

V gene TRBV27 combines with J gene TRBJ2-1; D may be TRBD2 (6 bases). Deletions cut 10 bases from V and 15 bases from J, with 22 bases between. Germline CDR1 MNHEY, CDR2 SMNVEV (reference sequence). This CDR3 contains 12 residues. CDR3 in DNA: TGTGCCACCCATGAGAGGGAGGTTTATGGGTTCTTC. Translated, it gives CATHEREVYGFF.

The chain links TRBV5-4 to TRBJ2-3, with 7 bases aligning to TRBD1. J gave up 8 bases and V 0 bases, and 9 bases lay outside the gene matches. Germline lookup yields CDR1 SGHNT and CDR2 YYREEE (reference sequence). The CDR3 runs 15 residues. CDR3 in amino acids: CASSLVQGQTPTQYF. For the CDR3, the DNA is TGTGCCAGCAGCTTGGTACAGGGGCAAACTCCTACGCAGTATTTT.

In this sample, this clone turned up once. The rearrangement uses TRBV4-2 and TRBJ1-1; D remains unclear. Germline V gene data show CDR1 as LGHNA and CDR2 as YNFKEQ. The germline V and J ends were trimmed by 0 bases and 11 bases, with 13 bases remaining between them. The CDR3 sequence is 13 residues long. The CDR3 DNA is TGTGCCAGCAGCCAAGACGGGATTCCTTTGGCTTTCTTT. This encodes CASSQDGIPLAFF.

This rearrangement joins TRBV12-3 or TRBV12-4 to TRBJ1-2; tentatively, D is TRBD1 (6 bases). The V and J ends lost 5 bases and 6 bases respectively, with 10 bases between them. The CDR3 has 12 residues. The CDR3 nucleotides read TGTGCCAGCAGTGCAGGGGATGATGGCTACACCTTC. Its translation is CASSAGDDGYTF.

Note on this clone: One end of the junction is discordant with germline, which a read error may explain. The rearrangement links TRBV7-2 to TRBJ2-2; 11 nucleotides match TRBD2. Germline V gene lookup returns CDR1 SGHTA and CDR2 FQGNSA. The CDR3 is 14 residues long. The CDR3: CASSLAGGTGELFF. CDR3 DNA sequence: TGTGCCAGCAGCCTAGCGGGAGGTACCGGGGAGCTGTTTTTT.

V and J are TRBV7-8 and TRBJ1-2; D unresolved. The CDR3 consists of 17 residues. Trimming shortened V by 5 bases and J by 6 bases, and 25 bases separated the two germline ends. Germline V lookup: CDR1 SGHVS, CDR2 FQNEAQ. In DNA, the CDR3 is TGTGCCAGCAGCCCATCCCCGGGGTGGGCCCTGAGCGATGGCTACACCTTC. Its protein is CASSPSPGWALSDGYTF.

CDR3 region: CASSLGGTTFNQPQHF. As DNA, the CDR3 is TGTGCCAGCAGCCTAGGGGGGACCACTTTTAATCAGCCCCAGCATTTT. The chain carries TRBV5-8 and TRBJ1-5, with D possibly matching TRBD1 (6 bases). The V gene lost 4 bases and the J gene lost 4 bases, with 18 bases spanning the gap. The CDR3 has 16 amino acids. Per germline, CDR1 SGHTS and CDR2 YDEGEE.

The chain recombines TRBV30 with TRBJ2-7; 7 bases agree with TRBD1. Germline V gives CDR1 GTSNPN, CDR2 SVGIG (reference sequence). Trimming cost V 1 base and J 7 bases; bases outside gene matches: 10. The CDR3 is 14 residues long. Here the CDR3 DNA reads TGTGCCTGGAGTGGAGGGGGCGCATTATATGAGCAGTACTTC. Residues: CAWSGGGALYEQYF. The full variable domain, its missing parts supplied by reference TRBV30 and TRBJ2-7, is SQTIHQWPATLVQPVGSPLSLECTVEGTSNPNLYWYRQAAGRGLQLLFYSVGIGQISSEVPQNLSASRPQDRQFILSSKKLLLSDSGFYLCAWSGGGALYEQYFGPGTRLTVT.

The V gene is TRBV5-1, the J gene TRBJ2-2, with D unresolved. Trimming removed 2 bases at V and 0 bases at J, with 8 bases between. Germline V gene lookup returns CDR1 SGHRS and CDR2 YFSETQ. The CDR3 covers 15 residues. Written as DNA, the CDR3 is TGCGCCAGCAGCTTTGGACCGCCGAACACCGGGGAGCTGTTTTTT. This encodes CASSFGPPNTGELFF.

The chain links TRBV10-3 to TRBJ1-2; D not certain. Germline CDR1 is ENHRY and CDR2 is SYGVKD. Trimming stripped 0 bases from V and 2 bases from J, with 4 bases between. This CDR3 spans 13 amino acids. The CDR3 loop reads CAISESQNYGYTF. CDR3 nucleotide sequence: TGTGCCATCAGTGAGTCTCAGAACTATGGCTACACCTTC.

This chain links TRBV5-1 with TRBJ2-7; 11 positions agree with TRBD2. Germline lookup yields CDR1 SGHRS and CDR2 YFSETQ. The CDR3 loop spans 17 amino acids. Trimming removed 9 bases from V and 3 bases from J; junction bases left unmatched: 17. This CDR3 is CAISSGRRQIPIYEQYF. In DNA form, the CDR3 reads TGCGCCATCTCTAGCGGGAGGAGGCAAATCCCCATCTACGAGCAGTACTTC. Full variable domain (rest looked up from reference TRBV5-1 and TRBJ2-7): KAGVTQTPRYLIKTRGQQVTLSCSPISGHRSVSWYQQTPGQGLQFLFEYFSETQRNKGNFPGRFSGRQFSNSRSEMNVSTLELGDSALYLCAISSGRRQIPIYEQYFGPGTRLTVT.

Only one count was recorded for this clone. The rearrangement links TRBV5-6 to TRBJ2-1; possible D gene TRBD1, 6 bases. Germline V gives CDR1 SGHDT, CDR2 YYEEEE. The CDR3 extends over 15 amino acids. The V gene lost 5 bases and the J gene lost 1 base, with 13 bases spanning the gap. CDR3 amino acids: CASSQDRESYNEQFF. CDR3 bases: TGTGCCAGCAGTCAGGACAGAGAATCCTACAATGAGCAGTTCTTC.

This clone has only a few counts. The chain is built from TRBV21-1 and TRBJ1-1. TRBV21-1 is tagged as a pseudogene. CDR3 length: 15 amino acids. CDR3 sequence (DNA): TGTGCCAGCAGCAAATCGGCGCACATGAACACTGAAGCTTTCTTT. Protein product: CASSKSAHMNTEAFF.

The chain is built from TRBV28 and TRBJ2-7; TRBD2 might be the D (5 bases). V lost 6 bases and J lost 3, with 9 bases in between. The CDR3 totals 12 residues. The germline gives CDR1 MDHEN, CDR2 SYDVKM. In DNA form, the CDR3 reads TGTGCCAGCAGCTGGACTTTCTACGAGCAGTACTTC. Amino acid sequence: CASSWTFYEQYF.

The chain couples TRBV2 to TRBJ1-2; D possibly corresponds to TRBD1 (6 bases). The CDR3 length is 12 residues. Germline-derived CDR1 and CDR2 are SNHLY and FYNNEI. V was cut by 7 bases and J by 5 bases, with 11 bases left in between. CDR3 DNA sequence: TGTGCCAGCAAGAATACAGGGTATGGCTACACCTTC. This gives the protein CASKNTGYGYTF.

The chain employs TRBV6-6 and TRBJ2-7; D gene uncertain. This CDR3 region has 14 residues. Germline V gene lookup returns CDR1 MNHNY and CDR2 SVGAGI (reference sequence). V shed 0 bases and J shed 3 bases, with 9 bases lying between them. This CDR3 reads CASSYSSALYEQYF. CDR3 DNA: TGTGCCAGCAGTTACTCTTCAGCGCTCTACGAGCAGTACTTC.

The chain has TRBV7-9 and TRBJ2-7; D possibly corresponds to TRBD2 (5 bases). CDR1 is SEHNR and CDR2 is FQNEAQ in the germline V gene (reference sequence). The ends were cut back, 4 bases at V and 2 bases at J, with 15 bases in the middle. The CDR3 sequence is 15 residues long. For the CDR3, the DNA is TGTGCCAGCAGCTCAACTAGAGAATCCCCCTACGAGCAGTACTTC. Translated, it gives CASSSTRESPYEQYF.

CDR3 DNA: TGCGCCAGCAGGCCTGGGACAGGACCGGAGCAGTTCTTC. This translates into CASRPGTGPEQFF. The J gene is TRBJ2-1, the V gene TRBV10-1; 8 nucleotides match TRBD1. V trimming: 6 bases; J trimming: 10 bases; junction bases outside the gene matches: 8. The CDR3 is 13 residues long. Germline V gives CDR1 WNHNN, CDR2 SYGVQD (reference sequence).

This clone has only one observation. The DNA of the CDR3 is TGTGCCAGCAGCCCGACCGGGACTAGTGTGAACGAGCAGTACTTC. This gives the protein CASSPTGTSVNEQYF. The chain carries TRBV5-4 and TRBJ2-7; 8 positions agree with TRBD2. The trim removed 4 bases at V and 5 bases at J, leaving 11 bases unmatched. This CDR3 spans 15 amino acids. Germline assignment: CDR1 SGHNT and CDR2 YYREEE (reference sequence).

V is TRBV7-6 and J is TRBJ1-1; D not resolved. Germline CDR1 SGHVS, CDR2 FNYEAQ. This CDR3 region has 14 residues. The V end lost 5 bases, the J end lost 0 bases, and 10 bases lay between the germline ends. DNA for the CDR3: TGTGCCAGCAGCCCGCGACCAATGAACACTGAAGCTTTCTTT. It yields the protein CASSPRPMNTEAFF.